Described below is a single TCR beta chain sequence and its context. These data originate in a study of OX40 agonist ivuxolimab in advanced cancers. Sequenced by immunoSEQ multiplex PCR; TCRdb stores in-frame clones only, minus some. Of nearly 45,000 clones in the sample, 80% were seen once. Germline CDR1 SGHTA, CDR2 FQGTGA. J lost 2 bases, V lost 4 bases, and 8 bases had no gene match. The CDR3 totals 16 residues. Sequencing was performed on CD4+ or CD8+ T cells sorted from blood, taken in a trial of the OX40 agonist ivuxolimab. The chain employs TRBV7-3 and TRBJ1-1, with 9 nucleotides matching TRBD1. The TCR comes from an adult with an advanced solid tumor such as melanoma, head and neck, liver or kidney cancer. CDR3 sequence (DNA): TGTGCCAGCAGCTCCGCCGGGACAGGGAGAAACACTGAAGCTTTCTTT. Encoded protein: CASSSAGTGRNTEAFF.